These 31 T cell receptor beta chains originate from one sample sequenced in a study of shared clonotypes between healthy human individuals. The table came from immunoSEQ multiplex PCR; TCRdb's copy has only in-frame clones and leaves some out. This sample has under 600,000 clones, with nearly 98% found just once. CD45RO-negative CD8 cells positively selected for CCR7 made up the naive population, which excluded terminally differentiated effector memory CD45RA+ cells. Sequences were obtained from naive CD8+ T cells sorted from blood. The receptors stem from a man aged 25 to 40 in good health.

This chain links TRBV25-1 with TRBJ1-2; TRBD1 might be the D (5 bases). Germline-derived CDR1 and CDR2 are MGHDK and SYGVNS. The ends were cut back, 6 bases at V and 4 bases at J, with 15 bases in the middle. The length of the CDR3 is 14 residues. The CDR3 spells CASSRDAVAYGYTF. The DNA of the CDR3 is TGTGCCAGCAGCCGGGACGCGGTCGCCTATGGCTACACCTTC.

V and J are TRBV13 and TRBJ2-7, with D possibly being TRBD2 (6 bases). The germline V and J ends were trimmed by 4 bases and 5 bases, with 18 bases remaining between them. Germline lookup yields CDR1 PRHDT and CDR2 FYEKMQ (reference sequence). This CDR3 contains 15 residues. The CDR3 DNA sequence: TGTGCCAGCAGCTCCTATGCTGGCGGGATCCACGAGCAGTACTTC. This translates into CASSSYAGGIHEQYF.

As to this clone: The germline gene is not matched at one end of the junction; a read error may be the cause. This chain connects TRBV27 to TRBJ1-5; 7 nucleotides align to TRBD1. The CDR3 has 15 residues. Germline V gene lookup returns CDR1 MNHEY and CDR2 SMNVEV (reference sequence). The CDR3 reads CASSLGVGGKQPQHF. The CDR3 DNA sequence: TGTGCCAGCAGTTTGGGAGTAGGGGGCAAACAGCCCCAGCATTTT.

The V gene is TRBV6-5, the J gene TRBJ2-7, with no clear D. The CDR3 has 8 amino acids. Germline V lookup: CDR1 MNHEY, CDR2 SVGAGI. The V end was cut by 6 bases, the J end by 6 bases, with 0 bases between. CDR3 protein: CASSEQYF. The CDR3 DNA is TGTGCCAGCAGCGAGCAGTACTTC.

The chain has TRBV5-4 and TRBJ2-7; TRBD1 aligns across 7 bases. The J segment lost 0 bases and the V segment lost 0 bases, leaving 9 bases of the junction unmatched. This CDR3 is built from 17 residues. CDR1 is SGHNT, CDR2 YYREEE, per germline (reference sequence). CDR3 residues: CASSLAGGQSVSYEQYF. For the CDR3, the DNA is TGTGCCAGCAGCTTGGCAGGGGGACAGTCGGTCTCCTACGAGCAGTACTTC.

This clone showed up just once. CDR3 nucleotide sequence: TGTGCCAGCAGCTCAAGGACTAGCGGACACAATGAGCAGTTCTTC. Translation: CASSSRTSGHNEQFF. V gene TRBV5-4 combines with J gene TRBJ2-1, with 10 bases fitting TRBD2. The V gene end was trimmed by 3 bases and the J gene end by 5 bases; junction bases not matched to a gene: 5. The germline gives CDR1 SGHNT, CDR2 YYREEE (reference sequence). The CDR3 runs to 15 residues.

This clone has only a few counts. V gene TRBV9 combines with J gene TRBJ1-2; no clear D. Per germline, CDR1 SGDLS and CDR2 YYNGEE. The V and J ends lost 0 bases and 4 bases respectively, with 19 bases between them. The CDR3 runs to 17 residues. This chain's CDR3 is CASSVGPHGPITYGYTF. The CDR3 coding sequence is TGTGCCAGCAGCGTAGGTCCTCATGGCCCGATCACCTATGGCTACACCTTC.

The chain employs TRBV4-2 and TRBJ2-1, with 12 bases identical to TRBD2. The CDR3 covers 16 residues. Germline loops: CDR1 LGHNA, CDR2 YNFKEQ. The junction had 6 bases not matched to a gene; V was cut back by 2 bases and J by 7 bases. CDR3 region: CASSQRLAGVLNEQFF. In DNA, the CDR3 is TGTGCCAGCAGCCAAAGACTAGCGGGAGTATTGAATGAGCAGTTCTTC.

The chain recombines TRBV7-9 with TRBJ2-6; TRBD2 agrees at 12 bases. Germline CDR1 is SEHNR and CDR2 is FQNEAQ (reference sequence). J lost 2 bases, V lost 3 bases, and 2 bases had no gene match. This CDR3 is built from 17 residues. CDR3 sequence: CASSLGLAGTGANVLTF. CDR3 DNA sequence: TGTGCCAGCAGCTTGGGACTAGCGGGTACTGGGGCCAACGTCCTGACTTTC. The variable domain in full, with the rest retrieved from reference TRBV7-9 and TRBJ2-6, is DTGVSQNPRHKITKRGQNVTFRCDPISEHNRLYWYRQTLGQGPEFLTYFQNEAQLEKSRLLSDRFSAERPKGSFSTLEIQRTEQGDSAMYLCASSLGLAGTGANVLTFGAGSRLTVL.

Comment on this clone: This sample includes further DNA sequences coding for the same CDR3. V gene TRBV5-1 combines with J gene TRBJ1-4; 7 nucleotides align to TRBD1. This CDR3 has 15 residues. Trimming removed 4 bases from V and 3 bases from J; junction bases left unmatched: 6. Germline V gene data show CDR1 as SGHRS and CDR2 as YFSETQ. CDR3 DNA: TGCGCCAGCAGCCTAGGGGACAGCTCTAATGAAAAACTGTTTTTT. It codes for CASSLGDSSNEKLFF.

The chain joins TRBV5-5 to TRBJ2-3; D not certain. V was cut by 3 bases and J by 4 bases, with 12 bases left in between. The CDR3 spans 14 residues. The germline CDR1 and CDR2 sequences are SGHKS and YYEKEE (reference sequence). The CDR3 region has the DNA TGTGCCAGCAGCTCTTTTGATAGGGCAGATACGCAGTATTTT. Its protein product is CASSSFDRADTQYF.

This clone is a singleton in its sample. The rearrangement links TRBV5-5 to TRBJ2-7; 9 nucleotides agree with TRBD2. Germline V CDR1 and CDR2: SGHKS, YYEKEE (reference sequence). Trimming cost V 6 bases and J 4 bases; bases outside gene matches: 11. The CDR3 sequence is 15 residues long. The CDR3 DNA sequence: TGTGCCAGCAACCAGGCGGGACTAGCTGTGTACGAGCAGTACTTC. Its translation: CASNQAGLAVYEQYF.

The chain employs TRBV21-1 and TRBJ2-5; TRBD1, the table's D call, lacks a check against the DNA. TRBV21-1 counts as a pseudogene. The CDR3 covers 13 residues. The CDR3 reads CASSNVTQETQYF. CDR3 nucleotide sequence: TGTGCCAGCAGCAATGTCACACAAGAGACCCAGTACTTC.

The J gene is TRBJ1-2, the V gene TRBV9; the match to TRBD1 covers 9 bases. Losses at the gene ends were 2 bases for V and 6 bases for J; bases not matched to a gene: 17. There are 18 residues in the CDR3. The germline CDR1 and CDR2 sequences are SGDLS and YYNGEE. Here the CDR3 reads CASSVPTGGGPPGDGYTF. The CDR3 region has the DNA TGTGCCAGCAGCGTCCCTACAGGGGGCGGACCTCCGGGGGATGGCTACACCTTC.

This clone was seen just once. The chain joins TRBV5-1 to TRBJ2-1, with D perhaps given as TRBD1 or TRBD2 (6 bases each). The CDR3 length is 15 residues. Germline V gene lookup returns CDR1 SGHRS and CDR2 YFSETQ. V was shortened by 1 base and J by 4 bases, with 12 bases between the two germline ends. The CDR3 DNA sequence: TGCGCCAGCAGCTTGAGCGGGCAGGGGTACAATGAGCAGTTCTTC. It specifies CASSLSGQGYNEQFF.

The V gene is TRBV4-2, the J gene TRBJ1-1; weak D call: TRBD1 (5 bases). This CDR3 spans 16 amino acids. Germline-derived CDR1 and CDR2 are LGHNA and YNFKEQ. Trimming took 0 bases from V and 4 from J, leaving 15 bases between them. The CDR3 spells CASSQDTRGRSTEAFF. CDR3 DNA sequence: TGTGCCAGCAGCCAAGATACAAGGGGCCGGAGCACTGAAGCTTTCTTT.

The table lists this clone with a count of one. This chain connects TRBV9 to TRBJ1-1; D is ambiguous. In germline, CDR1 is SGDLS, CDR2 YYNGEE. This CDR3 is 16 amino acids long. V lost 1 base and J 1 base, leaving 14 bases between the germline ends. The CDR3 region is CASSVPSSVKNTEAFF. The CDR3 bases are TGTGCCAGCAGCGTACCGAGCTCAGTAAAGAACACTGAAGCTTTCTTT.

The genes are TRBV11-2 and TRBJ2-7, with D unclear. V was trimmed by 0 bases and J by 2 bases, leaving 11 bases between them. The CDR3 consists of 15 residues. The germline CDR1 and CDR2 sequences are SGHAT and FQNNGV. This CDR3 is CASSLEVGPPYEQYF. The CDR3 coding sequence is TGTGCCAGCAGCTTAGAGGTGGGTCCCCCCTACGAGCAGTACTTC.

The chain employs TRBV5-8 and TRBJ2-7; weak D call: TRBD2 (6 bases). The CDR3 consists of 13 residues. The V end was cut by 4 bases, the J end by 3 bases, with 11 bases between. Germline V gene lookup returns CDR1 SGHTS and CDR2 YDEGEE. The CDR3 sequence: CASSQLGGYEQYF. CDR3 DNA: TGTGCCAGCAGCCAGTTGGGGGGCTACGAGCAGTACTTC.

V is TRBV27 and J is TRBJ2-1; 9 nucleotides line up with TRBD2. J lost 6 bases, V lost 7 bases, and 10 bases had no gene match. The CDR3 has 15 amino acids. Germline CDR1 is MNHEY and CDR2 is SMNVEV (reference sequence). DNA for the CDR3: TGTGCCAGCAACCCGACTAGCGGCCCTTCCAATGAGCAGTTCTTC. It codes for CASNPTSGPSNEQFF.

This clone was found once. The chain couples TRBV7-8 to TRBJ2-2; D ambiguous. Germline lookup yields CDR1 SGHVS and CDR2 FQNEAQ. The CDR3 has 12 amino acids. The ends were cut back, 3 bases at V and 6 bases at J, with 5 bases in the middle. The DNA of the CDR3 is TGTGCCAGCAGCTTTAAGCCCGGGGAGCTGTTTTTT. This translates into CASSFKPGELFF. The full variable domain, completed using reference TRBV7-8 and TRBJ2-2, is GAGVSQSPRYKVAKRGQDVALRCDPISGHVSLFWYQQALGQGPEFLTYFQNEAQLDKSGLPSDRFFAERPEGSVSTLKIQRTQQEDSAVYLCASSFKPGELFFGEGSRLTVL.

This clone was observed a handful of times. The chain recombines TRBV4-1 with TRBJ1-5; D is uncertain. Trimming took off 0 bases at V and 5 bases at J, with 5 bases between the two ends. Germline loops: CDR1 MGHRA, CDR2 YSYEKL. The CDR3 consists of 13 residues. As DNA, the CDR3 is TGCGCCAGCAGCCAAGAATCTTATCAGCCCCAGCATTTT. Encoded protein: CASSQESYQPQHF.

The rearrangement uses TRBV7-8 and TRBJ2-7; D unresolved. The V gene lost 8 bases and the J gene lost 3 bases, with 8 bases spanning the gap. CDR3 length equals 11 residues. The germline V gene encodes CDR1 SGHVS and CDR2 FQNEAQ. CDR3 protein: CASGRIYEQYF. For the CDR3, the DNA is TGTGCCAGCGGCCGTATCTACGAGCAGTACTTC.

J is TRBJ2-1 and V is TRBV5-6; D is unclear. Trimming took 3 bases from V and 3 from J, leaving 7 bases between them. Germline V lookup: CDR1 SGHDT, CDR2 YYEEEE. This CDR3 is built from 13 residues. CDR3 in amino acids: CASSSELYNEQFF. Written as DNA, the CDR3 is TGTGCCAGCAGCTCCGAACTCTACAATGAGCAGTTCTTC.

This chain links TRBV13 with TRBJ2-1, with 9 bases lining up with TRBD2. Trimming at V came to 5 bases and at J to 7 bases, leaving 12 bases not matched to a gene. The CDR3 consists of 16 residues. Germline V lookup: CDR1 PRHDT, CDR2 FYEKMQ (reference sequence). CDR3 region: CASSPLLAGRTNEQFF. The CDR3 region has the DNA TGTGCCAGCAGCCCCCTTCTAGCGGGGAGGACGAATGAGCAGTTCTTC.

CDR3 sequence reads: CASSLRGSGNDEQFF. The CDR3 DNA follows: TGTGCCAGCAGCCTTAGAGGTAGCGGGAATGATGAGCAGTTCTTC. The chain carries TRBV11-3 and TRBJ2-1, with 8 bases matching TRBD2. The germline gives CDR1 SGHNT, CDR2 YENEEA. This CDR3 contains 15 residues. V lost 5 bases and J lost 8; bases outside the gene matches: 11.

This sequence joins TRBV10-3 and TRBJ2-7; D is uncertain. CDR1 and CDR2 (germline): ENHRY, SYGVKD. The ends were cut back, 0 bases at V and 6 bases at J, with 9 bases in the middle. The CDR3 contains 13 residues. The CDR3 coding sequence is TGTGCCATCAGTGAGTCCCGATCTGGCGAGCAGTACTTC. Translation gives CAISESRSGEQYF.

The chain has TRBV6-5 and TRBJ2-6; D remains ambiguous. V was pared by 6 bases and J by 4 bases, with 10 bases between. This CDR3 comprises 14 residues. Germline CDR1 is MNHEY and CDR2 is SVGAGI. DNA for the CDR3: TGTGCCAGCAGCCACGTTTTGGGGGCCAACGTCCTGACTTTC. Translating it yields CASSHVLGANVLTF.

The rearrangement links TRBV7-2 to TRBJ2-3, with D possibly TRBD1 on 5 matching bases. Per germline, CDR1 SGHTA and CDR2 FQGNSA. This CDR3 region has 13 residues. The V end lost 5 bases, the J end lost 4 bases, and 10 bases lay between the germline ends. The CDR3 reads CASSPPTADTQYF. The CDR3 coding sequence is TGTGCCAGCAGCCCCCCGACAGCAGATACGCAGTATTTT. The variable domain in full, with the rest retrieved from reference TRBV7-2 and TRBJ2-3, is GAGVSQSPSNKVTEKGKDVELRCDPISGHTALYWYRQSLGQGLEFLIYFQGNSAPDKSGLPSDRFSAERTGGSVSTLTIQRTQQEDSAVYLCASSPPTADTQYFGPGTRLTVL.

This sequence joins TRBV29-1 and TRBJ2-1; 7 positions match TRBD1. In germline, CDR1 is SQVTM, CDR2 ANQGSEA. V lost 0 bases to trimming and J lost 1 base; unmatched junction nucleotides: 6. The CDR3 is 16 amino acids. The CDR3 nucleotides read TGCAGCGTTGAAGATCGGGACAGTATGTCCTACAATGAGCAGTTCTTC. It codes for CSVEDRDSMSYNEQFF.

V and J are TRBV5-1 and TRBJ2-7, with a weak D call TRBD2 (6 bases). The V gene lost 2 bases and the J gene lost 0 bases, with 12 bases spanning the gap. Germline V gene lookup returns CDR1 SGHRS and CDR2 YFSETQ. There are 15 residues in the CDR3. This CDR3 reads CASSLATRSSYEQYF. CDR3 sequence (DNA): TGCGCCAGCAGCTTAGCGACTAGAAGCTCCTACGAGCAGTACTTC.